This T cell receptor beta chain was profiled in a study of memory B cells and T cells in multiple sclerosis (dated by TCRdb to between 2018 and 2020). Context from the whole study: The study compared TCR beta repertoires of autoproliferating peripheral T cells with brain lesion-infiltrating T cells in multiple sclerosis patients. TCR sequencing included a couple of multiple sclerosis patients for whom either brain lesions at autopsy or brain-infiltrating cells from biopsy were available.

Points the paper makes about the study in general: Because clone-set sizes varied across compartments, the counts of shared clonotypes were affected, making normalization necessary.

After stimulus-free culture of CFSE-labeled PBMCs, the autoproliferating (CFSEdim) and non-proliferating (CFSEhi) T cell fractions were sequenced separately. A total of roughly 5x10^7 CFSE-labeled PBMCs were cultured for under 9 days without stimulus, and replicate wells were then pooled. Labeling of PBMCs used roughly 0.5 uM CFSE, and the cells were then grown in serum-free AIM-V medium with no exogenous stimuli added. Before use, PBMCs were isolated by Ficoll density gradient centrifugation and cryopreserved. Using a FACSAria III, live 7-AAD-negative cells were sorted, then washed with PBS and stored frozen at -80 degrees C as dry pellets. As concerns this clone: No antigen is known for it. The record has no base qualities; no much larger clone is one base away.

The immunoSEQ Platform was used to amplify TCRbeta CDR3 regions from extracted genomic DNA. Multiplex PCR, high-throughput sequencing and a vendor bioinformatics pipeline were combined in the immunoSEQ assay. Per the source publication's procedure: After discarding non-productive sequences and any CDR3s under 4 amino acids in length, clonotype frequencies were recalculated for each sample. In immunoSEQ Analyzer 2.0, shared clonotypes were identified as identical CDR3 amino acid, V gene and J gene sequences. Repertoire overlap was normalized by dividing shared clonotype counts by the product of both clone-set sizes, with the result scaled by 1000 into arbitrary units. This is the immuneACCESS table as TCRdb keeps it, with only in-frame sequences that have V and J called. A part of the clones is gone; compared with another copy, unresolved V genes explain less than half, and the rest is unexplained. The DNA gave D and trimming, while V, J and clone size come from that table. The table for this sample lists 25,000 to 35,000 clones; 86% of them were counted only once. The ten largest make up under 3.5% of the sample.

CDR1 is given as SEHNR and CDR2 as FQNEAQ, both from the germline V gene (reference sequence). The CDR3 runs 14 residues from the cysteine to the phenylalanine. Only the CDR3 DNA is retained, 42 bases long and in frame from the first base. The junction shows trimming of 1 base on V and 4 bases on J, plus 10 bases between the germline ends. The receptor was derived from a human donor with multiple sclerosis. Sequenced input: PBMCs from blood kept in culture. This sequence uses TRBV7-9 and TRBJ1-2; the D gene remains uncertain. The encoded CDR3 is CASSLGGGLYGYTF. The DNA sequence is TGTGCCAGCAGCTTAGGAGGCGGCCTCTATGGCTACACCTTC. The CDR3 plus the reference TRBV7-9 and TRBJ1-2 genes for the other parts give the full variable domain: DTGVSQNPRHKITKRGQNVTFRCDPISEHNRLYWYRQTLGQGPEFLTYFQNEAQLEKSRLLSDRFSAERPKGSFSTLEIQRTEQGDSAMYLCASSLGGGLYGYTFGSGTRLTVV.